What follows are 6 T cell receptor beta chains derived from one specimen sequenced in a study of response to subunit inactivated influenza vaccine. TCRdb re-called the RT-PCR reads through MiXCR, storing one row per CDR3 protein. The data contain 650,000 to 800,000 distinct CDR3 sequences, around a sixth of them singletons. Sequenced here: PBMCs from blood, sampled 4 to 6 days after vaccination. The origin of the receptors is a man in his forties or fifties who received an inactivated influenza vaccine.

This sequence joins TRBV25-1 and TRBJ1-1; 8 bases are a match to TRBD1. The CDR3 totals 15 residues. J lost 1 base, V lost 3 bases, and 4 bases had no gene match. Germline lookup yields CDR1 MGHDK and CDR2 SYGVNS. CDR3 bases: TGTGCCAGCAGTGAGCCAGGGGGCTCGAACACTGAAGCTTTCTTT. It specifies CASSEPGGSNTEAFF.

This rearrangement joins TRBV12-3 or TRBV12-4 to TRBJ1-5, with 11 nucleotides matching TRBD1. The CDR3 is 18 residues long. The J segment lost 1 base and the V segment lost 5 bases, leaving 10 bases of the junction unmatched. Here the CDR3 reads CASSPGRDRGKSNQPQHF. CDR3 DNA: TGTGCCAGCAGTCCTGGCCGGGACAGGGGGAAAAGCAATCAGCCCCAGCATTTT.

This chain connects TRBV7-9 to TRBJ1-1; no reliable D call. This CDR3 contains 14 residues. Trimming left V 3 bases short and J 2 bases short, with 10 bases between. Looked up from germline, CDR1 is SEHNR and CDR2 is FQNEAQ (reference sequence). CDR3 coding DNA: TGTGCCAGCAGCTTGCGAACAAGTAACACTGAAGCTTTCTTT. It encodes CASSLRTSNTEAFF.

The V gene is TRBV4-2, the J gene TRBJ2-7; D not resolved. Germline V gene lookup returns CDR1 LGHNA and CDR2 YNFKEQ. Trimming removed 0 bases from V and 5 bases from J, with 14 bases in between. CDR3 length: 15 residues. This chain's CDR3 is CASSQDRTSGHEQYF. As DNA, the CDR3 is TGTGCCAGCAGCCAAGACAGGACCTCGGGCCACGAGCAGTACTTC.

This clonotype showed up just a few times. The chain is built from TRBV7-2 and TRBJ2-5; D ambiguous. V was pared by 4 bases and J by 1 base, with 10 bases between. The germline V gene encodes CDR1 SGHTA and CDR2 FQGNSA. The length of the CDR3 is 14 residues. The CDR3 is CASSSYGPQETQYF. CDR3 sequence (DNA): TGTGCCAGCAGCTCATATGGACCCCAAGAGACCCAGTACTTC.

This clonotype turned up a few times. V usage is TRBV18 and J usage is TRBJ2-7; no definite D call. The germline V gene encodes CDR1 KGHSH and CDR2 LQKENI. Trimming stripped 2 bases from V and 3 bases from J, with 14 bases between. The CDR3 length is 15 residues. The chain's CDR3 is CASSPWARNYYEQYF. The CDR3 DNA reads as TGTGCCAGCTCACCATGGGCCCGAAACTACTACGAGCAGTACTTC.